This entry lists 9 T cell receptor beta chains sequenced from one sample in a study of T cell responses to AZD1222 COVID-19 vaccine. The protocol was immunoSEQ multiplex PCR, while the TCRdb copy is restricted to in-frame clones and leaves out a portion. The sample consists of approximately 100,000 clones, 70% to 90% of them appearing once. Source: peripheral blood, taken 28 days after the second AZD1222 dose. The receptors here all came from an adult who received the AZD1222 COVID-19 vaccine.

The chain has TRBV23-1 and TRBJ2-7; D not resolved. TRBV23-1 is an ORF for which the function is uncertain. V shed 0 bases and J shed 0 bases, with 24 bases lying between them. The CDR3 runs 20 residues. CDR3 sequence reads: CASSQSILISHKRSSYEQYF. The CDR3 DNA is TGCGCCAGCAGTCAATCTATTCTAATATCTCACAAGAGGAGCTCCTACGAGCAGTACTTC.

V and J are TRBV19 and TRBJ1-5; no reliable D call. The CDR3 spans 15 residues. Germline CDR1 LNHDA, CDR2 SQIVND (reference sequence). The V and J ends lost 5 bases and 7 bases respectively, with 18 bases between them. The CDR3 loop is CASSSVGSSRQPQHF. CDR3 in DNA: TGTGCCAGTAGTTCGGTTGGGTCTAGTAGACAGCCCCAGCATTTT.

V usage is TRBV27 and J usage is TRBJ1-2; D uncertain. Trimming shortened V by 6 bases and J by 3 bases, and 17 bases separated the two germline ends. Germline CDR1 and CDR2: MNHEY and SMNVEV (reference sequence). There are 15 residues in the CDR3. CDR3 coding DNA: TGTGCCAGCAGCCTTCGAGAGGACGGCGACTATGGCTACACCTTC. It translates to CASSLREDGDYGYTF.

The V and J genes are TRBV5-4 and TRBJ2-3; D gene unclear. The germline gives CDR1 SGHNT, CDR2 YYREEE (reference sequence). CDR3 length equals 14 residues. Deletions cut 4 bases from V and 3 bases from J, with 12 bases between. The DNA of the CDR3 is TGTGCCAGCAGCCGAAGTGGAAGGACAGATACGCAGTATTTT. This codes for CASSRSGRTDTQYF. The full variable domain, with the rest looked up from reference TRBV5-4 and TRBJ2-3, is ETGVTQSPTHLIKTRGQQVTLRCSSQSGHNTVSWYQQALGQGPQFIFQYYREEENGRGNFPPRFSGLQFPNYSSELNVNALELDDSALYLCASSRSGRTDTQYFGPGTRLTVL.

The chain combines TRBV28 with TRBJ1-5; D unresolved. Per the germline V gene, CDR1 is MDHEN and CDR2 is SYDVKM. CDR3 size: 17 residues. The V end was cut by 7 bases, the J end by 0 bases, with 19 bases between. The CDR3, as DNA: TGTGCCAGCATCCCGAGCGGTACAGCTTATAGCAATCAGCCCCAGCATTTT. Translated: CASIPSGTAYSNQPQHF.

This clone was detected only once. The rearrangement links TRBV15 to TRBJ1-4, with a possible D match to TRBD1 (6 bases). Germline V CDR1 and CDR2: LNHNV, YYDKDF (reference sequence). The CDR3 is made up of 15 amino acids. V gave up 0 bases and J gave up 7 bases, with 12 bases separating them. Here the CDR3 reads CATSREQGASEKLFF. DNA of the CDR3: TGTGCCACCAGCAGAGAACAGGGCGCGAGTGAAAAACTGTTTTTT.

The genes are TRBV19 and TRBJ1-5; 8 positions match TRBD1. CDR3 size: 14 residues. The V segment lost 5 bases and the J segment 3 bases; nucleotides outside the gene matches: 3. Germline V gene data show CDR1 as LNHDA and CDR2 as SQIVND (reference sequence). CDR3 protein: CASSAGGYNQPQHF. For the CDR3, the DNA is TGTGCCAGTAGTGCAGGGGGCTACAATCAGCCCCAGCATTTT. Looking up the rest from reference TRBV19 and TRBJ1-5 gives the full variable domain: DGGITQSPKYLFRKEGQNVTLSCEQNLNHDAMYWYRQDPGQGLRLIYYSQIVNDFQKGDIAEGYSVSREKKESFPLTVTSAQKNPTAFYLCASSAGGYNQPQHFGDGTRLSIL.

The chain combines TRBV11-2 with TRBJ2-3; D remains unclear. The V and J ends lost 0 bases and 4 bases respectively, with 2 bases between them. The CDR3 has 12 residues. The germline gives CDR1 SGHAT, CDR2 FQNNGV. The CDR3 sequence is CASSLDSDTQYF. As DNA, the CDR3 is TGTGCCAGCAGCTTAGACTCAGATACGCAGTATTTT.

The chain couples TRBV28 to TRBJ2-3; the D gene is possibly TRBD2 (6 bases). V lost 6 bases, J lost 3 bases, and 13 bases lay in between. The CDR3 contains 14 residues. Germline CDR1 and CDR2: MDHEN and SYDVKM. In DNA form, the CDR3 reads TGTGCCAGCAGCCCCTCTCGGGGGACAGATACGCAGTATTTT. Its translation: CASSPSRGTDTQYF.